These 21 T cell receptor beta chains originate from one sample sequenced in a study of T cell repertoires and HLA-DP antigens. Assay used: immunoSEQ multiplex PCR; TCRdb lists only in-frame clones, some missing. This sample has around 90,000 clones, with around nine tenths found just once. Antigens for these TCRs are unknown. The material sequenced was CD4+ T cells from PBMCs. Receptors originate from a man aged 45 to 65 in good health and CMV-seronegative.

The rearrangement uses TRBV28 and TRBJ2-6; 10 bases agree with TRBD1. Germline CDR1 MDHEN, CDR2 SYDVKM. This CDR3 is 20 amino acids long. V lost 5 bases, J lost 5 bases, and 18 bases stayed unmatched. The CDR3 coding sequence is TGTGCCAGCAGTCCCACCTACGGGACAGGGGTCTCGTTTTGGGCCAACGTCCTGACTTTC. Encoded protein: CASSPTYGTGVSFWANVLTF.

The CDR3 DNA follows: TGCGCCAGCAGCATCCAAGAGACCCAGTACTTC. This translates into CASSIQETQYF. The J gene is TRBJ2-5, the V gene TRBV5-1; D gene ambiguous. The length of the CDR3 is 11 residues. With 4 bases removed from V and 1 base from J, the gap between germline ends came to 2 bases. Germline lookup yields CDR1 SGHRS and CDR2 YFSETQ.

This clone was detected only a few times. The rearrangement links TRBV4-3 to TRBJ2-1; D is possibly TRBD1 (5 bases). V lost 1 base, J lost 10 bases, and 11 bases lay in between. The germline V gene encodes CDR1 LGHNA and CDR2 YSLEER. CDR3 size: 13 residues. The DNA for the CDR3 is TGCGCCAGCAGCCAAGTAGGCAGGGCAGAGCAGTTCTTC. Amino acids: CASSQVGRAEQFF.

The chain carries TRBV7-8 and TRBJ1-5, with 9 positions matching TRBD1. CDR3 length equals 13 residues. V lost 5 bases to trimming and J lost 7 bases; unmatched junction nucleotides: 3. The germline CDR1 and CDR2 sequences are SGHVS and FQNEAQ. The CDR3 region is CASSHDRGQPQHF. In nucleotides, the CDR3 is TGTGCCAGCAGCCACGACAGGGGGCAGCCCCAGCATTTT.

The V gene is TRBV7-2, the J gene TRBJ2-3; D gene unclear. The CDR3 runs 12 residues. Per germline, CDR1 SGHTA and CDR2 FQGNSA. V lost 5 bases and J lost 6, with 9 bases in between. The CDR3 is CASSRNRDTQYF. CDR3 coding DNA: TGTGCCAGCAGCCGGAATAGGGATACGCAGTATTTT.

This rearrangement joins TRBV15 to TRBJ1-3; D unclear. There are 16 residues in the CDR3. V lost 3 bases to trimming and J lost 0 bases, with 12 bases between them. Germline lookup yields CDR1 LNHNV and CDR2 YYDKDF (reference sequence). In DNA, the CDR3 is TGTGCCACCAGCAGCCCGGCGTCAGACTCTGGAAACACCATATATTTT. Encoded protein: CATSSPASDSGNTIYF.

V usage is TRBV13 and J usage is TRBJ2-3; 9 bases map to TRBD1. CDR1 and CDR2 from the germline V gene are PRHDT and FYEKMQ (reference sequence). V shed 0 bases, J shed 4 bases, and the junction held 2 bases outside the gene matches. CDR3 length: 15 residues. The CDR3 loop is CASSLGWTGADTQYF. In nucleotides, the CDR3 is TGTGCCAGCAGCTTAGGGTGGACAGGGGCAGATACGCAGTATTTT.

The genes are TRBV5-5 and TRBJ2-7; 7 bases align to TRBD1. Germline V gene sequence: CDR1 SGHKS, CDR2 YYEKEE (reference sequence). Losses at the gene ends were 2 bases for V and 6 bases for J; bases not matched to a gene: 2. The CDR3 is made up of 12 amino acids. The CDR3 loop is CASSFTGVEQYF. For the CDR3, the DNA is TGTGCCAGCAGCTTCACAGGGGTCGAGCAGTACTTC.

The chain uses TRBV27 and TRBJ2-7, with D possibly being TRBD1 (5 bases). Per the germline V gene, CDR1 is MNHEY and CDR2 is SMNVEV (reference sequence). The CDR3 is made up of 14 amino acids. Trimming shortened V by 5 bases and J by 0 bases, and 11 bases separated the two germline ends. The CDR3 loop reads CASSPWGGSYEQYF. CDR3 coding DNA: TGTGCCAGCAGTCCATGGGGCGGCTCCTACGAGCAGTACTTC.

This chain links TRBV27 with TRBJ1-2; 8 positions match TRBD1. The germline CDR1 and CDR2 sequences are MNHEY and SMNVEV (reference sequence). The V gene end was trimmed by 6 bases and the J gene end by 4 bases; junction bases not matched to a gene: 13. This CDR3 contains 16 residues. The CDR3 spells CASSLLGQGRFYGYTF. CDR3 coding DNA: TGTGCCAGCAGCTTACTCGGACAGGGAAGGTTCTATGGCTACACCTTC.

V gene TRBV10-2 combines with J gene TRBJ2-2; 9 nucleotides line up with TRBD2. The CDR3 consists of 16 residues. CDR1 WSHSY and CDR2 SAAADI come from the germline V gene. V lost 6 bases, J lost 0 bases, and 5 bases stayed unmatched. CDR3 region: CASRISGGANTGELFF. The CDR3 nucleotides read TGCGCCAGCAGAATTAGCGGGGGAGCGAACACCGGGGAGCTGTTTTTT.

The chain is built from TRBV7-2 and TRBJ2-5; either TRBD1 or TRBD2 may fit D (7 bases each). From germline, CDR1 is SGHTA and CDR2 FQGNSA. This CDR3 is 15 amino acids long. The V and J ends lost 5 bases and 5 bases respectively, with 18 bases between them. The CDR3: CASSQGGAGGETQYF. The CDR3 nucleotides are TGTGCCAGCAGCCAGGGGGGGGCCGGAGGGGAGACCCAGTACTTC.

The V gene is TRBV6-5, the J gene TRBJ2-1, with 7 bases lining up with TRBD2. The CDR3 spans 13 residues. Trimming cost V 8 bases and J 8 bases; bases outside gene matches: 9. The germline gives CDR1 MNHEY, CDR2 SVGAGI. The CDR3 DNA reads as TGTGCCAGCGGGGGGGAGGGCAACTATGAGCAGTTCTTC. Translation gives CASGGEGNYEQFF.

This chain connects TRBV2 to TRBJ1-5; TRBD1 aligns across 10 bases. CDR3 length: 17 amino acids. Unmatched junction bases numbered 6, after V lost 0 bases and J lost 4 bases. Germline CDR1 and CDR2: SNHLY and FYNNEI. The CDR3 region is CASSEAGTGVGNQPQHF. The CDR3 nucleotides are TGTGCCAGCAGTGAAGCGGGGACAGGGGTTGGTAATCAGCCCCAGCATTTT.

The gene calls are TRBV5-6 and TRBJ1-5; TRBD1 is a possible D gene (6 bases). There are 16 residues in the CDR3. The germline V gene has CDR1 SGHDT and CDR2 YYEEEE. V was clipped by 5 bases and J by 3 bases, with 18 bases between them. This chain's CDR3 is CASSSVRGQYNQPQHF. CDR3 in DNA: TGTGCCAGCAGTTCCGTCCGGGGGCAGTACAATCAGCCCCAGCATTTT. The full variable domain, completed using reference TRBV5-6 and TRBJ1-5, is DAGVTQSPTHLIKTRGQQVTLRCSPKSGHDTVSWYQQALGQGPQFIFQYYEEEERQRGNFPDRFSGHQFPNYSSELNVNALLLGDSALYLCASSSVRGQYNQPQHFGDGTRLSIL.

V usage is TRBV5-1 and J usage is TRBJ2-1; 15 nucleotides line up with TRBD2. V lost 2 bases to trimming and J lost 6 bases; unmatched junction nucleotides: 21. The CDR3 is made up of 22 amino acids. The germline CDR1 and CDR2 sequences are SGHRS and YFSETQ. CDR3 DNA: TGCGCCAGCAGCTTACCCCGCAGGACTAGCGGGAGGGCCAAAGGGGGCGGCAATGAGCAGTTCTTC. It specifies CASSLPRRTSGRAKGGGNEQFF.

This chain connects TRBV19 to TRBJ1-1; D gene unclear. Per germline, CDR1 LNHDA and CDR2 SQIVND (reference sequence). CDR3 length: 14 amino acids. The V end lost 5 bases, the J end lost 1 base, and 11 bases lay between the germline ends. This chain's CDR3 is CASSGPTENTEAFF. CDR3 DNA: TGTGCCAGTAGTGGCCCCACAGAGAACACTGAAGCTTTCTTT.

The chain has TRBV27 and TRBJ2-7; 7 bases align to TRBD2. The CDR3 consists of 17 residues. Germline CDR1 is MNHEY and CDR2 is SMNVEV (reference sequence). The trim removed 1 base at V and 3 bases at J, leaving 12 bases unmatched. As DNA, the CDR3 is TGTGCCAGCAGTTTATTCGGGGTTTCGGGACTAAACTACGAGCAGTACTTC. It encodes CASSLFGVSGLNYEQYF.

This chain joins TRBV18 and TRBJ1-1; D not resolved. V was trimmed by 2 bases and J by 0 bases, leaving 10 bases between them. The CDR3 extends over 15 amino acids. The germline V gene has CDR1 KGHSH and CDR2 LQKENI. CDR3 in amino acids: CASSPSPEMNTEAFF. In nucleotides, the CDR3 is TGTGCCAGCTCACCATCCCCGGAAATGAACACTGAAGCTTTCTTT.

The J gene is TRBJ2-1, the V gene TRBV14; D is undetermined. The germline V gene encodes CDR1 SGHDN and CDR2 FVKESK. CDR3 size: 11 residues. Between the trimmed V and J ends, which lost 4 bases and 5 bases, there was a span of 3 bases. The DNA for the CDR3 is TGTGCCAGCAGCCGAGACAATGAGCAGTTCTTC. Amino acids: CASSRDNEQFF.

The chain employs TRBV19 and TRBJ2-1; D might be TRBD2 (7 bases). This CDR3 comprises 14 residues. Trimming removed 3 bases from V and 8 bases from J, with 14 bases in between. Germline CDR1 reads LNHDA; CDR2 reads SQIVND (reference sequence). CDR3 residues: CASSMRGGSDEQFF. The CDR3, as DNA: TGTGCCAGTAGTATGAGGGGGGGGTCGGATGAGCAGTTCTTC.